The 14 T cell receptor beta chains below all came from one sample that was sequenced in a study of cytomegalovirus exposure and HLA in healthy donors (dated by TCRdb to about 2017). Library prep was done by the immunoSEQ multiplex PCR assay. The multiplex PCR relied on a mix of 60 forward primers for TCR Vbeta segments and 13 reverse primers for TCR Jbeta segments. In its TCRdb copy, this immuneACCESS table keeps in-frame sequences only and misses some clones. Where compared with another copy, unresolved V genes explain less than half of these, and the others have no known cause. This sample gives 110,000 to 150,000 clones in total; around four fifths of them show up just once. The top ten clones comprise just under 3% of the sample. The sample consisted of PBMCs. The receptors come from a female donor in good health and CMV-seronegative.

The chain recombines TRBV7-7 with TRBJ2-1; D might be TRBD1 (5 bases). Trimming took off 1 base at V and 10 bases at J, with 11 bases between the two ends. The CDR3 contains 13 residues. Germline CDR1 and CDR2: SSHAT and FNYEAQ (reference sequence). The CDR3 protein is CASSLGGAGEQFF. In DNA, the CDR3 is TGTGCCAGCAGCTTAGGAGGAGCAGGGGAGCAGTTCTTC.

The chain is built from TRBV2 and TRBJ2-7; 7 nucleotides agree with TRBD2. Per the germline V gene, CDR1 is SNHLY and CDR2 is FYNNEI. This CDR3 is 14 amino acids long. V lost 6 bases and J lost 2; bases outside the gene matches: 7. CDR3 nucleotides: TGTGCCAGCAGCAACCGGGACTATACCTACGAGCAGTACTTC. Its protein product is CASSNRDYTYEQYF.

This clone was seen once. The CDR3, as DNA: TGCGCCAGCAGTCGGATACAGGGGGCCCCGGCTCCCGAGCAGTACTTC. Encoded protein: CASSRIQGAPAPEQYF. This chain uses TRBV5-1 with TRBJ2-7, with 9 bases fitting TRBD1. V shed 5 bases, J shed 6 bases, and the junction held 15 bases outside the gene matches. CDR1 and CDR2 (germline): SGHRS, YFSETQ. This CDR3 comprises 16 residues.

V is TRBV6-1 and J is TRBJ1-2; possible D gene TRBD1, 5 bases. The V gene lost 1 base and the J gene lost 4 bases, with 13 bases spanning the gap. The V gene's germline CDR1 is MNHNS and CDR2 SASEGT. There are 15 residues in the CDR3. The CDR3 sequence: CASSEVDTSFYGYTF. The CDR3 coding sequence is TGTGCCAGCAGTGAAGTGGACACCTCCTTCTATGGCTACACCTTC.

This clone was seen just once. This chain joins TRBV15 and TRBJ2-1; 11 bases fit TRBD2. Germline values: CDR1 LNHNV, CDR2 YYDKDF (reference sequence). CDR3 length equals 16 residues. Trimming at V came to 0 bases and at J to 5 bases, leaving 3 bases not matched to a gene. The CDR3 is CATSRDRLAGNNEQFF. The CDR3 bases are TGTGCCACCAGCAGAGATCGACTAGCGGGGAACAATGAGCAGTTCTTC.

This clone turned up a few times. The chain couples TRBV30 to TRBJ1-1, with TRBD1 as a possible D gene (5 bases). V was shortened by 5 bases and J by 8 bases, with 9 bases between the two germline ends. The length of the CDR3 is 10 residues. Looked up from germline, CDR1 is GTSNPN and CDR2 is SVGIG (reference sequence). DNA for the CDR3: TGTGCCTGGGCGGGGGGGGAAGCTTTCTTT. This translates into CAWAGGEAFF.

This chain uses TRBV28 with TRBJ2-3; tentatively, D is TRBD2 (6 bases). Trimming took 7 bases from V and 2 from J, leaving 10 bases between them. This CDR3 is 13 amino acids long. Per the germline V gene, CDR1 is MDHEN and CDR2 is SYDVKM. Here the CDR3 DNA reads TGTGCCAGCACCGGGACTCTCACAGATACGCAGTATTTT. Translated, it gives CASTGTLTDTQYF.

The chain carries TRBV9 and TRBJ2-3; 7 positions agree with TRBD2. The CDR3 runs to 15 residues. Germline V gene sequence: CDR1 SGDLS, CDR2 YYNGEE. Trimming removed 3 bases from V and 2 bases from J; junction bases left unmatched: 6. In DNA, the CDR3 is TGTGCCAGCAGCGGTACTAGCGAACTCACAGATACGCAGTATTTT. It yields the protein CASSGTSELTDTQYF. Complete variable domain (other parts from reference TRBV9 and TRBJ2-3): DSGVTQTPKHLITATGQRVTLRCSPRSGDLSVYWYQQSLDQGLQFLIQYYNGEERAKGNILERFSAQQFPDLHSELNLSSLELGDSALYFCASSGTSELTDTQYFGPGTRLTVL.

The chain employs TRBV28 and TRBJ2-3; D possibly corresponds to TRBD2 (5 bases). The CDR3 runs 16 residues. V gave up 6 bases and J gave up 4 bases, with 20 bases separating them. Germline-derived CDR1 and CDR2 are MDHEN and SYDVKM. DNA of the CDR3: TGTGCCAGCAGCTTCGATACAAAAGGAGGCGCAGATACGCAGTATTTT. It codes for CASSFDTKGGADTQYF.

Comments on this clone: The junction does not match germline at one end; this may be a read error. The chain combines TRBV2 with TRBJ1-2; 10 positions match TRBD1. The CDR3 is made up of 13 amino acids. Germline CDR1 reads SNHLY; CDR2 reads FYNNEI. The DNA for the CDR3 is TGTGCCAGCAGCCGTCCCCGGGACAGGGGTAGTAACTTC. Translated, it gives CASSRPRDRGSNF.

V is TRBV7-2 and J is TRBJ2-5; 11 nucleotides agree with TRBD2. The trim removed 0 bases at V and 4 bases at J, leaving 7 bases unmatched. Germline V gene sequence: CDR1 SGHTA, CDR2 FQGNSA. CDR3 length: 17 amino acids. The CDR3: CASSLAATSGVGETQYF. The CDR3, as DNA: TGTGCCAGCAGCTTAGCGGCGACTAGCGGGGTAGGAGAGACCCAGTACTTC.

The V gene is TRBV7-2, the J gene TRBJ2-4; maybe TRBD2 (7 bases). V was shortened by 1 base and J by 9 bases, with 19 bases between the two germline ends. Germline loops: CDR1 SGHTA, CDR2 FQGNSA. The CDR3 runs to 16 residues. The CDR3 bases are TGTGCCAGCAGCTTAGAGGGGGGGGCAGGGAGCGGCATTCAGTACTTC. Its protein product is CASSLEGGAGSGIQYF.

The rearrangement links TRBV5-1 to TRBJ1-6; maybe TRBD1 (5 bases). CDR3 length equals 14 residues. Between the trimmed V and J ends, which lost 2 bases and 5 bases, there was a span of 8 bases. The V gene's germline CDR1 is SGHRS and CDR2 YFSETQ. The CDR3 is CASSFSGNNSPLHF. The CDR3 DNA sequence: TGCGCCAGCAGCTTCTCAGGGAATAATTCACCCCTCCACTTT.

The sample holds many counts of this clone. The genes are TRBV30 and TRBJ1-1; D is uncertain. This CDR3 contains 16 residues. The V end was cut by 4 bases, the J end by 1 base, with 19 bases between. The germline V gene has CDR1 GTSNPN and CDR2 SVGIG (reference sequence). CDR3 sequence: CAWILGLRSGNTEAFF. CDR3 nucleotide sequence: TGTGCCTGGATCTTGGGGTTACGCAGCGGGAACACTGAAGCTTTCTTT.